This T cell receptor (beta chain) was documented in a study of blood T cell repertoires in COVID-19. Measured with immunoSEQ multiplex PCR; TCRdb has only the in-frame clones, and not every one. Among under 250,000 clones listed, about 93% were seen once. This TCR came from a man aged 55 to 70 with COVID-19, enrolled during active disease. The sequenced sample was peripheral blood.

The CDR3 nucleotides read TGTGCCAGCAGTTACTCGTGGGCAGGGGGCGGAGAGACCCAGTACTTC. Translated, it gives CASSYSWAGGGETQYF. This chain connects TRBV6-5 to TRBJ2-5, with 8 positions matching TRBD1. V lost 0 bases and J lost 4; bases outside the gene matches: 7. CDR3 length: 16 amino acids. Germline CDR1 and CDR2: MNHEY and SVGAGI.